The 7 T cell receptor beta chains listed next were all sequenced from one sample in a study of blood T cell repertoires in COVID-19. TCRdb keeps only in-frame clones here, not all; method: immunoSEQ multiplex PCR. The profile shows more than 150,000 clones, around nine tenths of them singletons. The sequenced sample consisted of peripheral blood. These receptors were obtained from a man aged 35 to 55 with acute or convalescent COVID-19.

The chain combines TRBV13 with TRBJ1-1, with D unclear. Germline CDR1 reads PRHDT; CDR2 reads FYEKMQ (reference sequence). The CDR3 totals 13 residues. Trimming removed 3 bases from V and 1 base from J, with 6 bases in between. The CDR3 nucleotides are TGTGCCAGCAGCTTTAGTTCGAACACTGAAGCTTTCTTT. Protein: CASSFSSNTEAFF.

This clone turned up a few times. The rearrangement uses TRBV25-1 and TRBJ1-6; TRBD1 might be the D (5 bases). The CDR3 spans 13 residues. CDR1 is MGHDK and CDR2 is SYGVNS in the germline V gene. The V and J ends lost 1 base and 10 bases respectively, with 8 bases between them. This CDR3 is CASSESGYSPLHF. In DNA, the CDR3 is TGTGCCAGCAGTGAATCAGGGTACTCACCCCTCCACTTT.

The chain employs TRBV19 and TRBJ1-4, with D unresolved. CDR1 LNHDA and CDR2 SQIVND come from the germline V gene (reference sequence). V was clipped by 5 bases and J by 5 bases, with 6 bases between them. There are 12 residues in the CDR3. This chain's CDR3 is CASSLANEKLFF. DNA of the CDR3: TGTGCCAGTAGTCTTGCGAATGAAAAACTGTTTTTT.

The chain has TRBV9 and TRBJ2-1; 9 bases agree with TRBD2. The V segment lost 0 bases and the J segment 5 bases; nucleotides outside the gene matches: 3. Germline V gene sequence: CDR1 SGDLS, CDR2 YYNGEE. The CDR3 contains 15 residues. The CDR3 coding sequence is TGTGCCAGCAGCGTAGGGCGGGGGGGCCACAATGAGCAGTTCTTC. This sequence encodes CASSVGRGGHNEQFF.

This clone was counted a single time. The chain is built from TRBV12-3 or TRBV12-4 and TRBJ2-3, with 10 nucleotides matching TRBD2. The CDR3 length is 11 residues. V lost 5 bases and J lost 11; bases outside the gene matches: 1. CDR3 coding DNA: TGTGCCAGCAGTAGCGGGGGGGGGCAGTATTTT. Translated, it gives CASSSGGGQYF.

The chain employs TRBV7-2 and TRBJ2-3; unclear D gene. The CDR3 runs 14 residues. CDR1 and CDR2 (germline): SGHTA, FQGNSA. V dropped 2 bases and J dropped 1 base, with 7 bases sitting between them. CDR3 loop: CASSLMAGTDTQYF. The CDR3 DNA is TGTGCCAGCAGCTTAATGGCGGGCACAGATACGCAGTATTTT. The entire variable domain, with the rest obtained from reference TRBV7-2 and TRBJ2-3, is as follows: GAGVSQSPSNKVTEKGKDVELRCDPISGHTALYWYRQSLGQGLEFLIYFQGNSAPDKSGLPSDRFSAERTGGSVSTLTIQRTQQEDSAVYLCASSLMAGTDTQYFGPGTRLTVL.

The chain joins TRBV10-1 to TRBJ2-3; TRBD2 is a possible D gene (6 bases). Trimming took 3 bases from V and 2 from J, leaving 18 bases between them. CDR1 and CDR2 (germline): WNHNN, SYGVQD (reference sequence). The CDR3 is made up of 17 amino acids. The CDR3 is CASSEERGGEFTDTQYF. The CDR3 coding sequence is TGCGCCAGCAGTGAAGAACGCGGCGGGGAATTCACAGATACGCAGTATTTT.